This paragraph reports one T cell receptor (beta chain). This clonotype was seen more than once but under ten times. The clone's antigen remains unknown. No much larger clone exists at a distance of one base, and base qualities are not known. This sample was taken from a study of glioma-infiltrating T cells (dated by TCRdb to the mid-2010s). For the study in its entirety: Low-grade gliomas were WHO grade II oligodendrogliomas or astrocytomas, and glioblastomas were WHO grade IV tumors sampled at initial rather than recurrent diagnosis. Glioma patients received dexamethasone for six or fewer days before surgery. For blood libraries, the target was about 4- to 10-fold sequencing coverage of some 1 million peripheral T cells. TCR alpha- and beta-chain repertoires were sequenced from glioma tissue, non-neoplastic brain tissue and matched peripheral blood mononuclear cells. Each tissue-infiltrating repertoire was compared with the same patient's peripheral blood repertoire to measure divergence between tissue and blood T-cell populations. Three low-grade glioma patients, under ten primary glioblastoma patients and three non-glioma patients contributing non-neoplastic brain tissue were included in the paired cohort. Points the paper makes about the study in general: Very few CDR3 sequences were shared between tissue and blood, attributed to high CDR3 diversity and limited sampling. Group comparisons were based on small numbers of patients: three non-neoplastic, three low-grade glioma and 7 to 9 glioblastoma patients. Patients with low tissue-blood divergence were marked by a signature set of shared blood CDR3 motifs, and that set was depleted in highly divergent patients. VJ-independent divergence between tissue and blood was below expectation in non-neoplastic patients but above expectation in all gliomas, especially low-grade gliomas.

Immediately after resection, surgical brain or tumor specimens were cryofrozen in liquid nitrogen, and peripheral blood cells were collected at the same time. The germline V gene (reference sequence) supplies CDR1 LNHDA and CDR2 SQIVND. V loses 4 bases of germline sequence and J loses 0 bases, and the interval between the two ends is 16 bases. Taken from cysteine to phenylalanine, the CDR3 has 17 residues. Only the CDR3 DNA is retained, 51 bases long and in frame from the first base. The iRepertoire nested amplicon-rescue multiplex PCR (arm-PCR) platform was used to amplify TCR alpha and beta CDR3 regions from RNA. The input for one-step reverse transcription and amplification was roughly 95-450 ng of either tissue mRNA or PBMC total RNA. After bead purification, a secondary multiplex PCR added Illumina adapters, and libraries were gel-purified between 200 and 400 bp. Internal 6-nucleotide barcodes were carried by the libraries and were used for demultiplexing. The libraries were sequenced on an Illumina MiSeq using 2x220 or 2x250 nucleotide paired-end reads. The authors' analysis ran thus. Paired reads were merged using FLASH 1.2.11 and aligned with BWA-MEM to the GRCh37 human genome, and TRA and TRB reads were then extracted. An IMGT-derived reference of cassette sequences and CDR3 motifs, with pseudogenes included, was used for V and J assignment. Three-frame translation of reads was performed, and productive CDR3s were defined as those with a C...FGXG motif and no stop codons. A clonotype was defined as a unique combination of a V-J cassette pair and a CDR3 amino acid sequence. Filtering of reads was based on Hamming distance, with the threshold set by the sequence error rate of each sample in mapped regions. TCRdb handled the public reads itself, with Q25 trimming in fastp and clone calling in MiXCR, and kept productive beta chains. Identical CDR3 protein sequences are pooled into one entry, listed with their most common genes and DNA. TCRdb's processing, not the authors' own work, is the source of the V and J calls. The sample table contains more than 350,000 distinct CDR3 sequences; only one count was recorded for roughly two fifths of them. The ten most abundant clones make up more than 10% of the sample.

The sample comprised glioma tissue, nonneoplastic brain tissue, or PBMCs (not recorded which). Recombination connected TRBV19 to TRBJ1-5; there is no confident call for the D gene. The sequence came from a human donor with low-grade glioma or glioblastoma, undergoing nonglioma brain surgery, or in good health (not recorded which). This receptor carries the CDR3 CASSNLLQDYSNQPQHF. The DNA sequence follows: TGTGCCAGTAGTAACCTACTCCAGGACTATAGCAATCAGCCCCAGCATTTT.